Shown below are 9 T cell receptor beta chains from a single sample sequenced in a study of cytomegalovirus exposure and HLA in healthy donors. 60 Vbeta and 13 Jbeta primers were used in PCR. Clones were read by immunoSEQ multiplex PCR, and TCRdb kept only the in-frame ones, dropping some. The sample lists about 160,000 clones, less than 85% occurring once. Sequencing input: PBMCs. These receptors originate from a man aged 60 to 75 in good health and CMV-seronegative.

The chain uses TRBV6-5 and TRBJ1-2; D remains unclear. Germline V CDR1 and CDR2: MNHEY, SVGAGI. The CDR3 totals 13 residues. With 5 bases removed from V and 2 bases from J, the gap between germline ends came to 9 bases. For the CDR3, the DNA is TGTGCCAGCAGTGAGCGGGAGAACTATGGCTACACCTTC. It codes for CASSERENYGYTF.

The J gene is TRBJ1-5, the V gene TRBV11-2; 8 bases line up with TRBD1. CDR1 and CDR2 (germline): SGHAT, FQNNGV. CDR3 size: 15 residues. V lost 5 bases to trimming and J lost 6 bases; unmatched junction nucleotides: 9. The CDR3 DNA reads TGTGCCAGCAGCCAGGACAGGGAGGGGGGTCAGCCCCAGCATTTT. This encodes CASSQDREGGQPQHF. The full variable domain, rest sourced from reference TRBV11-2 and TRBJ1-5, is EAGVAQSPRYKIIEKRQSVAFWCNPISGHATLYWYQQILGQGPKLLIQFQNNGVVDDSQLPKDRFSAERLKGVDSTLKIQPAKLEDSAVYLCASSQDREGGQPQHFGDGTRLSIL.

This clone has only one observation. J is TRBJ2-1 and V is TRBV6-5; TRBD2 matches at 7 bases. The CDR3 contains 15 residues. Germline CDR1 reads MNHEY; CDR2 reads SVGAGI. V dropped 6 bases and J dropped 8; count of bases not matched to a gene: 13. CDR3 nucleotide sequence: TGTGCCAGCAGCCGCCTGGCCTACCGGGGGGATGAGCAGTTCTTC. It codes for CASSRLAYRGDEQFF.

This rearrangement joins TRBV7-2 to TRBJ2-1, with TRBD1 identical over 9 bases. The trim removed 5 bases at V and 2 bases at J, leaving 4 bases unmatched. The germline gives CDR1 SGHTA, CDR2 FQGNSA. This CDR3 comprises 15 residues. In nucleotides, the CDR3 is TGTGCCAGCAGCACCGGGACAGGGCCCTACAATGAGCAGTTCTTC. It specifies CASSTGTGPYNEQFF. The full variable domain, in which reference TRBV7-2 and TRBJ2-1 provide the parts outside the CDR3, is GAGVSQSPSNKVTEKGKDVELRCDPISGHTALYWYRQSLGQGLEFLIYFQGNSAPDKSGLPSDRFSAERTGGSVSTLTIQRTQQEDSAVYLCASSTGTGPYNEQFFGPGTRLTVL.

The V and J genes are TRBV7-6 and TRBJ2-2, with 8 bases matching TRBD1. The CDR3 runs to 18 residues. Looked up from germline, CDR1 is SGHVS and CDR2 is FNYEAQ. Trimming took 1 base from V and 4 from J; bases not matched to a gene: 11. CDR3 nucleotides: TGTGCCAGCAGCTTAGTGGCTGTGACAGGGGATACCACCGGGGAGCTGTTTTTT. Translated: CASSLVAVTGDTTGELFF.

V usage is TRBV6-6 and J usage is TRBJ2-5; 9 nucleotides line up with TRBD2. Germline lookup yields CDR1 MNHNY and CDR2 SVGAGI (reference sequence). The CDR3 runs to 16 residues. After removal of 5 bases from V and 4 bases from J, the junction contained 11 bases not matched to a gene. CDR3 amino acids: CASSLVRGGLIETQYF. The DNA for the CDR3 is TGTGCCAGCAGTCTGGTGCGGGGGGGCCTGATAGAGACCCAGTACTTC.

The CDR3 bases are TGTGCCAGCAGCTTGACAGGGGAACAGCCCCAGCATTTT. Its translation: CASSLTGEQPQHF. V and J are TRBV7-9 and TRBJ1-5; 8 nucleotides align to TRBD1. Germline CDR1 and CDR2: SEHNR and FQNEAQ (reference sequence). CDR3 length: 13 amino acids. The V segment lost 3 bases and the J segment 7 bases; nucleotides outside the gene matches: 2.

A few counts support this clone. V and J are TRBV5-1 and TRBJ1-4, with 10 nucleotides matching TRBD1. Germline CDR1 reads SGHRS; CDR2 reads YFSETQ. CDR3 size: 15 residues. With V trimmed by 4 bases and J by 2 bases, 2 bases remained unmatched. This CDR3 is CASSGTGATNEKLFF. As DNA, the CDR3 is TGCGCCAGCAGCGGGACAGGGGCCACTAATGAAAAACTGTTTTTT.

The chain links TRBV28 to TRBJ1-5; D possibly corresponds to TRBD1 (5 bases). This CDR3 is built from 14 residues. Trimming shortened V by 1 base and J by 8 bases, and 12 bases separated the two germline ends. Germline assignment: CDR1 MDHEN and CDR2 SYDVKM. CDR3 in DNA: TGTGCCAGCAGTTTATACAGTGGGGGGGAGCCCCAGCATTTT. Its protein product is CASSLYSGGEPQHF.